These 28 T cell receptor beta chains were sequenced from one sample in a study of cytomegalovirus exposure and HLA in healthy donors. PCR employed 60 Vbeta and 13 Jbeta primers. Some clones are missing from TCRdb's copy, which holds only in-frame ones; the method was immunoSEQ multiplex PCR. The sample holds 160,000 or so clones, roughly four fifths seen once. Material: PBMCs. The source of these receptors is a woman between 45 and 60 years old in good health and CMV-seronegative.

This chain links TRBV6-7 with TRBJ1-3, with D hard to call. TRBV6-7 falls under the ORF class, with uncertain function. The CDR3 totals 16 residues. Trimming took 4 bases from V and 8 from J, leaving 21 bases between them. This CDR3 is CASSFPRKLTPHTIYF. CDR3 bases: TGTGCCAGCAGTTTCCCCCGTAAGCTTACTCCCCACACCATATATTTT.

The V gene is TRBV7-2, the J gene TRBJ2-7; 10 nucleotides align to TRBD1. Trimming cost V 0 bases and J 2 bases; bases outside gene matches: 4. Germline V CDR1 and CDR2: SGHTA, FQGNSA. The CDR3 extends over 16 amino acids. The CDR3 bases are TGTGCCAGCAGCTTAGCGACCGGGACAGGGGCCTACGAGCAGTACTTC. Translated: CASSLATGTGAYEQYF.

The gene calls are TRBV10-3 and TRBJ2-3; D not resolved. This CDR3 is 15 amino acids long. V was trimmed by 1 base and J by 2 bases, leaving 10 bases between them. Germline values: CDR1 ENHRY, CDR2 SYGVKD. CDR3 nucleotides: TGTGCCATCAGTGAGTACTTAAGTTCCACAGATACGCAGTATTTT. This sequence encodes CAISEYLSSTDTQYF.

The chain combines TRBV6-6 with TRBJ1-4, with a weak D call TRBD1 (6 bases). V gave up 5 bases and J gave up 7 bases, with 17 bases separating them. The CDR3 has 15 residues. Germline assignment: CDR1 MNHNY and CDR2 SVGAGI (reference sequence). The CDR3 protein is CASSPTDRRTEKLFF. The CDR3 DNA reads TGTGCCAGCAGTCCCACTGACAGGAGGACTGAAAAACTGTTTTTT.

The chain employs TRBV28 and TRBJ2-5, with 8 bases aligning to TRBD1. This CDR3 is built from 16 residues. Trimming removed 6 bases from V and 4 bases from J; junction bases left unmatched: 13. Germline loops: CDR1 MDHEN, CDR2 SYDVKM. CDR3 loop: CASRPPTGVGGETQYF. The CDR3 nucleotides read TGTGCCAGCAGACCGCCGACAGGGGTGGGGGGAGAGACCCAGTACTTC.

The V gene is TRBV28, the J gene TRBJ2-7, with D tentatively TRBD2 (5 bases). CDR1 and CDR2 (germline): MDHEN, SYDVKM. Trimming took 10 bases from V and 0 from J, leaving 22 bases between them. The length of the CDR3 is 16 residues. In DNA form, the CDR3 reads TGTGCCACCGGACTGGGATCGGGATTCCACTCCTACGAGCAGTACTTC. It specifies CATGLGSGFHSYEQYF. The whole variable domain, remainder taken from reference TRBV28 and TRBJ2-7, is DVKVTQSSRYLVKRTGEKVFLECVQDMDHENMFWYRQDPGLGLRLIYFSYDVKMKEKGDIPEGYSVSREKKERFSLILESASTNQTSMYLCATGLGSGFHSYEQYFGPGTRLTVT.

The J gene is TRBJ1-1, the V gene TRBV5-1; 8 bases match TRBD1. Germline V gene sequence: CDR1 SGHRS, CDR2 YFSETQ. This CDR3 comprises 16 residues. Trimming removed 1 base from V and 1 base from J; junction bases left unmatched: 6. This CDR3 reads CASSLSGGAGNTEAFF. Written as DNA, the CDR3 is TGCGCCAGCAGCTTGTCAGGGGGCGCGGGGAACACTGAAGCTTTCTTT.

This chain joins TRBV6-1 and TRBJ2-6; 8 bases are a match to TRBD1. V lost 4 bases to trimming and J lost 0 bases; unmatched junction nucleotides: 8. CDR3 length equals 18 residues. Germline values: CDR1 MNHNS, CDR2 SASEGT. In DNA, the CDR3 is TGTGCCAGCAGTGTAAGGGACAGGTCCTACTCTGGGGCCAACGTCCTGACTTTC. Translated, it gives CASSVRDRSYSGANVLTF.

V gene TRBV30 combines with J gene TRBJ1-2; perhaps TRBD1 as D (6 bases). The CDR3 has 14 amino acids. Trimming removed 4 bases from V and 7 bases from J, with 19 bases in between. The germline CDR1 and CDR2 sequences are GTSNPN and SVGIG (reference sequence). CDR3: CAWIPRGGGAGYTF. The CDR3 DNA follows: TGTGCCTGGATCCCGAGGGGGGGTGGGGCTGGCTACACCTTC. The whole variable domain, remainder taken from reference TRBV30 and TRBJ1-2, is SQTIHQWPATLVQPVGSPLSLECTVEGTSNPNLYWYRQAAGRGLQLLFYSVGIGQISSEVPQNLSASRPQDRQFILSSKKLLLSDSGFYLCAWIPRGGGAGYTFGSGTRLTVV.

The chain employs TRBV19 and TRBJ2-5; a weak D match, TRBD1 (6 bases). With the DNA end fitting TRBJ2-7 better, the J assignment may be wrong. CDR1 and CDR2 from the germline V gene are LNHDA and SQIVND (reference sequence). The CDR3 has 13 amino acids. CDR3 amino acids: CASSTQGWAEQYF. CDR3 bases: TGTGCCAGTAGTACCCAGGGGTGGGCCGAGCAGTACTTC.

This chain links TRBV7-2 with TRBJ2-7; 10 bases fit TRBD2. Germline lookup yields CDR1 SGHTA and CDR2 FQGNSA. The CDR3 is 17 amino acids. Trimming at V came to 1 base and at J to 4 bases, leaving 10 bases not matched to a gene. In DNA form, the CDR3 reads TGTGCCAGCAGCTTAGATTCTAGCGGGAGTATCGGGTACGAGCAGTACTTC. Translating it yields CASSLDSSGSIGYEQYF.

The chain couples TRBV5-4 to TRBJ2-3; a possible D gene is TRBD1 (5 bases). Germline V gene sequence: CDR1 SGHNT, CDR2 YYREEE (reference sequence). The CDR3 spans 14 residues. Trimming took off 2 bases at V and 0 bases at J, with 7 bases between the two ends. CDR3 nucleotide sequence: TGTGCCAGCAGCTTAAGACAGAGCACAGATACGCAGTATTTT. Translation: CASSLRQSTDTQYF.

The chain uses TRBV10-2 and TRBJ1-4; D is undetermined. Germline assignment: CDR1 WSHSY and CDR2 SAAADI. Between the trimmed V and J ends, which lost 2 bases and 4 bases, there was a span of 8 bases. CDR3 length equals 14 residues. DNA of the CDR3: TGCGCCAGCAGTGAGCGGAGCCTTAATGAAAAACTGTTTTTT. Translating gives CASSERSLNEKLFF.

This sequence joins TRBV15 and TRBJ2-2; D is unclear. The germline V gene encodes CDR1 LNHNV and CDR2 YYDKDF (reference sequence). The ends were cut back, 4 bases at V and 3 bases at J, with 3 bases in the middle. The CDR3 is 12 residues long. The CDR3 is CATSTDTGELFF. The CDR3 coding sequence is TGTGCCACCAGCACGGACACCGGGGAGCTGTTTTTT.

V is TRBV30 and J is TRBJ2-2; a possible D gene is TRBD2 (5 bases). With 6 bases removed from V and 5 bases from J, the gap between germline ends came to 10 bases. The CDR3 is made up of 12 amino acids. Germline V gene lookup returns CDR1 GTSNPN and CDR2 SVGIG (reference sequence). In DNA, the CDR3 is TGTGCCTGCCCGTGGAGGACCGGGGAGCTGTTTTTT. It specifies CACPWRTGELFF.

This clone is a singleton in its sample. The chain combines TRBV15 with TRBJ2-3; 10 bases line up with TRBD2. CDR3 size: 15 residues. The J segment lost 9 bases and the V segment lost 4 bases, leaving 10 bases of the junction unmatched. Per germline, CDR1 LNHNV and CDR2 YYDKDF (reference sequence). The CDR3 protein is CATSTQREGLRTQYF. The DNA of the CDR3 is TGTGCCACCAGCACCCAGCGGGAGGGCCTTAGGACGCAGTATTTT.

The chain carries TRBV30 and TRBJ1-1; possibly TRBD1 for D (5 bases). Germline lookup yields CDR1 GTSNPN and CDR2 SVGIG (reference sequence). The CDR3 is 15 amino acids. V was trimmed by 8 bases and J by 5 bases, leaving 24 bases between them. CDR3 amino acids: CAAGLPRAEKTEAFF. Here the CDR3 DNA reads TGTGCCGCGGGACTCCCGAGGGCCGAGAAGACTGAAGCTTTCTTT.

Only a few counts were recorded for this clone. The chain carries TRBV28 and TRBJ1-4, with 9 bases fitting TRBD1. Germline lookup yields CDR1 MDHEN and CDR2 SYDVKM. The CDR3 is made up of 15 amino acids. Trimming at V came to 3 bases and at J to 8 bases, leaving 7 bases not matched to a gene. The chain's CDR3 is CASSLPGTGREKLFF. DNA for the CDR3: TGTGCCAGCAGTTTGCCCGGGACAGGGAGGGAAAAACTGTTTTTT.

The rearrangement uses TRBV25-1 and TRBJ2-5, with 8 bases aligning to TRBD2. TRBJ2-7 matches the DNA end more closely, so the J call is doubtful. The CDR3 is 15 amino acids. CDR1 is MGHDK and CDR2 is SYGVNS in the germline V gene. The CDR3 DNA reads as TGTGCCAGCAGTGCGAGCGGGAGCGGGTCCTACGAGCAGTACTTC. Translation gives CASSASGSGSYEQYF.

J is TRBJ1-3 and V is TRBV18, with no clear D. CDR1 and CDR2 from the germline V gene are KGHSH and LQKENI. With 2 bases removed from V and 0 bases from J, the gap between germline ends came to 11 bases. This CDR3 comprises 16 residues. This CDR3 reads CASSPGRLFSGNTIYF. DNA for the CDR3: TGTGCCAGCTCACCAGGCAGATTATTCTCTGGAAACACCATATATTTT. Based on the CDR3 plus reference TRBV18 and TRBJ1-3, the full variable domain is NAGVMQNPRHLVRRRGQEARLRCSPMKGHSHVYWYRQLPEEGLKFMVYLQKENIIDESGMPKERFSAEFPKEGPSILRIQQVVRGDSAAYFCASSPGRLFSGNTIYFGEGSWLTVV.

The chain links TRBV27 to TRBJ2-6, with D perhaps matching TRBD1 (7 bases). Trimming stripped 3 bases from V and 2 bases from J, with 26 bases between. Germline V gene sequence: CDR1 MNHEY, CDR2 SMNVEV (reference sequence). The CDR3 covers 21 residues. The CDR3 reads CASSFRPRGVQGEPGANVLTF. In DNA form, the CDR3 reads TGTGCCAGCAGTTTTCGCCCCAGGGGGGTACAGGGCGAGCCTGGGGCCAACGTCCTGACTTTC.

This chain joins TRBV14 and TRBJ1-1, with 8 bases that match TRBD1. Germline CDR1 and CDR2: SGHDN and FVKESK. Trimming at V came to 2 bases and at J to 11 bases, leaving 7 bases not matched to a gene. This CDR3 is built from 13 residues. CDR3 loop: CASSQNRGARAFF. The CDR3 DNA reads as TGTGCCAGCAGCCAAAACAGGGGGGCTCGGGCTTTCTTT.

CDR3 bases: TGTGCCAGCAGCTCCGCGGCAGAGTGGGAGCAGTACTTC. Its protein product is CASSSAAEWEQYF. The chain employs TRBV7-9 and TRBJ2-7; no clear D. This CDR3 region has 13 residues. Trimming stripped 4 bases from V and 7 bases from J, with 14 bases between. Germline CDR1 and CDR2: SEHNR and FQNEAQ (reference sequence). The full variable domain, its missing parts supplied by reference TRBV7-9 and TRBJ2-7, is DTGVSQNPRHKITKRGQNVTFRCDPISEHNRLYWYRQTLGQGPEFLTYFQNEAQLEKSRLLSDRFSAERPKGSFSTLEIQRTEQGDSAMYLCASSSAAEWEQYFGPGTRLTVT.

V and J are TRBV29-1 and TRBJ1-2; D is perhaps TRBD1 (6 bases). V lost 7 bases, J lost 2 bases, and 17 bases lay in between. The CDR3 spans 14 residues. Germline V gives CDR1 SQVTM, CDR2 ANQGSEA. CDR3 amino acids: CSAGGGAGNYGYTF. The CDR3 DNA reads TGCAGCGCCGGAGGGGGGGCGGGGAACTATGGCTACACCTTC.

The chain couples TRBV6-5 to TRBJ2-6; maybe TRBD1 (6 bases). The length of the CDR3 is 15 residues. In germline, CDR1 is MNHEY, CDR2 SVGAGI. Trimming cost V 2 bases and J 1 base, with 6 bases left between them. CDR3 loop: CASSYQGSGANVLTF. The CDR3 nucleotides are TGTGCCAGCAGTTACCAGGGGTCTGGGGCCAACGTCCTGACTTTC.

Remarks on this clone: At the DNA level, this CDR3 is encoded by other sequences in the same sample as well. This chain joins TRBV9 and TRBJ1-1; 9 bases fit TRBD1. Germline CDR1 reads SGDLS; CDR2 reads YYNGEE. Germline trimming cut 0 bases from V and 4 bases from J; bases unmatched to any gene: 7. CDR3 size: 16 residues. The CDR3 region has the DNA TGTGCCAGCAGCGTAGGGGGGACAGGGAAGTTCACTGAAGCTTTCTTT. Its protein is CASSVGGTGKFTEAFF.

V and J are TRBV18 and TRBJ1-1; TRBD1 is a possible D gene (5 bases). The V gene lost 4 bases and the J gene lost 5 bases, with 14 bases spanning the gap. The CDR3 sequence is 14 residues long. Germline loops: CDR1 KGHSH, CDR2 LQKENI. CDR3: CASSLSGGATEAFF. Written as DNA, the CDR3 is TGTGCCAGCTCACTTTCGGGCGGGGCGACTGAAGCTTTCTTT. Filled out from reference TRBV18 and TRBJ1-1, the complete variable domain reads NAGVMQNPRHLVRRRGQEARLRCSPMKGHSHVYWYRQLPEEGLKFMVYLQKENIIDESGMPKERFSAEFPKEGPSILRIQQVVRGDSAAYFCASSLSGGATEAFFGQGTRLTVV.

The chain joins TRBV7-2 to TRBJ1-4; 7 bases are shared with TRBD1. V was clipped by 5 bases and J by 4 bases; unmatched bases: 4. The CDR3 length is 14 residues. The V gene's germline CDR1 is SGHTA and CDR2 FQGNSA. The CDR3 coding sequence is TGTGCCAGCAGCCCAGGGGGTGGTAATGAAAAACTGTTTTTT. The encoded protein is CASSPGGGNEKLFF.